This is a list of T cell receptor beta chains from one sample in a study of T cells expressing NK-cell markers. With the 5' RACE reads reprocessed, TCRdb shows one record per CDR3 protein and no DNA. This sample's table reports 300,000 or so distinct CDR3 sequences. The specimen sequenced was blood T cells: a sorted CD56 or NKG2C T cell subset, CD4+ or CD8+ T cells, or bulk PBMC T cells (not recorded which). The receptors shown here come from a woman between 18 and 70 years old in good health. CDR3s include the opening cysteine and the closing phenylalanine or tryptophan.

j_call v_call cdr3_aa
TRBJ2-6 TRBV6-2/TRBV6-3 CASRPTGSGANVLTF
TRBJ2-7 TRBV4-2 CASSQGALRDRVTYEQYF
TRBJ1-1 TRBV12-5 CASGFSISTGLGTEAFF
TRBJ1-6 TRBV20-1 CSARKGSYNSPLHF
TRBJ2-5 TRBV20-1 CSARDLGSGGAGYGETQYF
TRBJ2-3 TRBV11-2 CASSIIPGLRRDTQYF
TRBJ2-7 TRBV19 CASSIASPGRGTYEQYF
TRBJ2-3 TRBV7-9 CASSFPSSAYTQYF
TRBJ2-7 TRBV28 CASSLFGTGSSYEQYF
TRBJ1-1 TRBV5-6 CASSDGPNTEAFF
TRBJ1-2 TRBV21-1 CASSRREYCGYTF
TRBJ2-2 TRBV20-1 CSARNQGETGELFF
TRBJ2-3 TRBV16 CASSQSFFWAQTAGPSTDTQYF
TRBJ2-7 TRBV2 CASRRPPGGEQYF
TRBJ2-6 TRBV28 CASSPSTSGANVLTF
TRBJ2-5 TRBV30 CAWSDQGEGAQYF
TRBJ2-3 TRBV7-6 CASSPLSPPDTQYF
TRBJ2-3 TRBV6-1 CASSNLQTDTQYF
TRBJ1-1 TRBV10-3 CAISESRDANTEAFF
TRBJ1-4 TRBV2 CASSEFQGANEKLFF
TRBJ1-5 TRBV7-2 CASSLGGQGYQPQHF
TRBJ2-1 TRBV12-3/TRBV12-4 CASSFRVGTYNEQFF
TRBJ1-1 TRBV29-1 CSVSAGGTEAFF
TRBJ1-4 TRBV3-1 CASSPRASTNEKLFF
TRBJ2-5 TRBV12-3/TRBV12-4 CASSRLGGYKGETQYF
TRBJ1-4 TRBV12-3/TRBV12-4 CASKDGATNEKLFF
TRBJ2-7 TRBV20-1 CSAIPLRTHGEQYF
TRBJ1-4 TRBV29-1 CSVYKTGVNEKLFF
TRBJ1-4 TRBV5-4 CASSLGGLRGNEKLFF
TRBJ1-4 TRBV7-2 CASSLEPHEKLFF
TRBJ1-2 TRBV10-1 CASGPRAHPYYTF
TRBJ2-1 TRBV20-1 CSARTSGRDYNEQFF
TRBJ2-3 TRBV4-2 CASSPGLAGQMGGTDTQYF
TRBJ2-3 TRBV20-1 CSAPGTGLTDTQYF
TRBJ1-5 TRBV5-6 CASSLRVGQPQHF
TRBJ1-5 TRBV20-1 CSAREGGRGNQPQHF
TRBJ2-3 TRBV6-1 CASTRGGLAGVTDTQYF
TRBJ1-6 TRBV12-3/TRBV12-4 CASSSQGLTPLHF
TRBJ2-2 TRBV11-2 CASSRTALSNTGELFF
TRBJ2-2 TRBV18 CASSPQGNTGELFF
TRBJ1-3 TRBV20-1 CSASGRVSGNTIYF
TRBJ1-5 TRBV2 CASATGGWGNQPQHF
TRBJ1-2 TRBV13 CASSPAGWRDYGYTF
TRBJ1-6 TRBV25-1 CASSEENSPLHF
TRBJ2-2 TRBV11-3 CASSSPGGRNTGELFF
TRBJ1-2 TRBV5-1 CASSPGRQMGYTF
TRBJ1-1 TRBV6-1 CASPARPMEAGNTEAFF
TRBJ2-1 TRBV12-3/TRBV12-4 CASSLAREGPYNEQFF
TRBJ2-5 TRBV7-8 CASSLAPGDVTQYF
TRBJ2-3 TRBV5-5 CASSFRLERVTDTQYF
TRBJ1-6 TRBV7-9 CASSPGSTLHNSPLHF